A selection of T cell receptor beta chains follows, all from one sample in a study of OX40 agonist ivuxolimab in advanced cancers. Only in-frame clones appear in the TCRdb table, and some are missing; sequencing was by immunoSEQ multiplex PCR. The profile shows tens of thousands of clones, more than 85% of them singletons. The sample consisted of CD4+ or CD8+ T cells sorted from blood, taken in a trial of the OX40 agonist ivuxolimab. These TCRs come from an adult with an advanced solid tumor such as melanoma, head and neck, liver or kidney cancer. Each CDR3 is given with its conserved first and last residue. Each record gives: J gene, clone size, V gene, CDR3 protein. The size of a clone is reported for some rows only, either as once, few or many, or as a class for expanded clones.

TRBJ2-1 - TRBV11-2 CASSGGERSYNEQFF
TRBJ2-3 few TRBV19 CASGGGLMAFTDTQYF
TRBJ2-7 - TRBV7-2 CASSYGGHEQYF
TRBJ1-2 - TRBV7-9 CAIKPGADYGYTF
TRBJ2-7 - TRBV11-2 CASSSNPYEQYF
TRBJ2-1 - TRBV19 CASSIIGTGYNEQFF
TRBJ2-7 - TRBV11-2 CASRGASGAYEQYF
TRBJ2-1 once TRBV27 CASSPGTSGSNEQFF
TRBJ2-3 - TRBV7-2 CASSLGQASTDTQYF
TRBJ2-3 once TRBV6-5 CASSSETLGSTDTQYF
TRBJ2-7 - TRBV27 CASTSLTSGSYEQYF
TRBJ2-7 - TRBV5-1 CASSLGQGLRTAYEQYF
TRBJ2-7 - TRBV6-1 CASSVPPRGPLYEQYF
TRBJ2-7 - TRBV6-6 CASSPVSSSYEQYF
TRBJ2-1 - TRBV6-5 CASSYSDARNEQFF
TRBJ2-5 - TRBV7-9 CASRTGFGPSGSNVETQYF
TRBJ2-5 - TRBV4-1 CASSQAVGTGGETQYF
TRBJ2-1 - TRBV7-9 CASSPAGTREQFF
TRBJ1-5 - TRBV5-6 CASSLVGDANQPQHF
TRBJ1-2 once TRBV12-5 CASGPGGQGIGYTF
TRBJ2-7 once TRBV5-1 CASSYDPAYEQYF
TRBJ2-7 - TRBV5-4 CASSPLGYSYEQYF
TRBJ1-4 - TRBV4-1 CASSRGQGDTNEKLFF
TRBJ2-7 - TRBV6-1 CASSEAVGDPYEQYF
TRBJ1-2 - TRBV28 CASSSPVGEFKGYTF
TRBJ1-4 - TRBV6-5 CASSEQGDDEKLFF
TRBJ1-1 - TRBV27 CASSLGWNEAFF
TRBJ2-1 - TRBV27 CASSLSMGLAGEQFF
TRBJ1-2 - TRBV25-1 CASSEGRLYGYTF
TRBJ1-2 - TRBV4-3 CASSQDRLGGDYGYTF
TRBJ2-7 - TRBV5-4 CASSLDPGTPTYEQYF
TRBJ2-1 - TRBV5-5 CASSGGLANNEQFF
TRBJ2-1 - TRBV7-9 CASNPTSYNEQFF
TRBJ2-7 - TRBV9 CASSVVPGGTYEQYF
TRBJ2-1 - TRBV27 CASSLSIQGNEQFF
TRBJ2-7 once TRBV6-6 CASSTGTSGYYEQYF
TRBJ2-7 once TRBV7-3 CASSLGTAYEQYF
TRBJ1-5 - TRBV5-5 CASSSGVNQPQHF
- - TRBV11-1 CASSLEQGAVYEQYF
TRBJ2-5 - TRBV5-1 CASSGYGGRYETQYF
TRBJ1-1 - TRBV4-1 CASSHLTGFVEAFF
TRBJ2-5 - TRBV27 CASSLSYEGSQETQYF
TRBJ2-1 - TRBV7-5 CVRSLVQGTDPNYNEQFF
TRBJ2-7 - TRBV14 CASSTSGDYEQYF
TRBJ2-7 - TRBV25-1 CASSDKDRFHEQYF
TRBJ1-1 - TRBV4-1 CASSQVPGQGGAEAFF
TRBJ1-4 - TRBV5-1 CASSGGTDNEKLFF
TRBJ2-1 - TRBV4-1 CASSPVGVADNEQFF
TRBJ1-1 - TRBV19 CASGWGTEAFF
TRBJ2-1 - TRBV27 CASSLTSGIENEQFF